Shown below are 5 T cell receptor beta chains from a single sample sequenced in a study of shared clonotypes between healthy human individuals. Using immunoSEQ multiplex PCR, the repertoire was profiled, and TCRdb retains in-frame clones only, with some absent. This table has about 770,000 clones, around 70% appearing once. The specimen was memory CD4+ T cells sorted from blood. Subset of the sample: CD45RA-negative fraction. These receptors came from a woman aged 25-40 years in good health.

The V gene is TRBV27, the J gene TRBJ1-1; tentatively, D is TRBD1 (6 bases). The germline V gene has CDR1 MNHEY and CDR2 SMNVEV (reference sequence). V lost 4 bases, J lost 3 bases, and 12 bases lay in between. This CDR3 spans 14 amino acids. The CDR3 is CASSSGARDTEAFF. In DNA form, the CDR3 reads TGTGCCAGCAGTTCGGGGGCGCGGGACACTGAAGCTTTCTTT.

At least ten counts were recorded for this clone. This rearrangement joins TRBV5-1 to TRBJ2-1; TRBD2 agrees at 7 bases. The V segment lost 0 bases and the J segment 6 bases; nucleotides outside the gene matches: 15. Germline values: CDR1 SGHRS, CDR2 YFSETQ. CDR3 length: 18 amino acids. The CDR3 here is CASSLGPSAGWGGNEQFF. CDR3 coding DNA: TGCGCCAGCAGCTTGGGCCCCTCAGCGGGATGGGGGGGCAATGAGCAGTTCTTC. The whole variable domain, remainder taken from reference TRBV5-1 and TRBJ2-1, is KAGVTQTPRYLIKTRGQQVTLSCSPISGHRSVSWYQQTPGQGLQFLFEYFSETQRNKGNFPGRFSGRQFSNSRSEMNVSTLELGDSALYLCASSLGPSAGWGGNEQFFGPGTRLTVL.

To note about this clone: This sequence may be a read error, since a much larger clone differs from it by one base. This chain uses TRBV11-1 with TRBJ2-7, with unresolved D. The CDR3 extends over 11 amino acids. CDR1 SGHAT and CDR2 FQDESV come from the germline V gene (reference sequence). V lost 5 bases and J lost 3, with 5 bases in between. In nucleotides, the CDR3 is TGTGCCAGCAGCGCCCACTACGAGCAGTACTTC. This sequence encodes CASSAHYEQYF.

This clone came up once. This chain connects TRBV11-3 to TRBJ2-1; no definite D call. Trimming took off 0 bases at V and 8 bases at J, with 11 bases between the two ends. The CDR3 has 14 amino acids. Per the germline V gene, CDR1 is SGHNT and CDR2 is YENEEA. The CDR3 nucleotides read TGTGCCAGCAGCTTAGATTTGGTCGACGATGAGCAGTTCTTC. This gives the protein CASSLDLVDDEQFF.

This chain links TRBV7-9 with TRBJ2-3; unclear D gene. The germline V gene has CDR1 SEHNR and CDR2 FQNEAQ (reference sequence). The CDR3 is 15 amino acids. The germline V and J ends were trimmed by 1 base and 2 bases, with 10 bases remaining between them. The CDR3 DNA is TGTGCCAGCAGCTTAGAGGCCTCAACCACAGATACGCAGTATTTT. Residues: CASSLEASTTDTQYF.